The clone carrying this T cell receptor (beta chain) was seen many times. Antigen specificity is unknown. The junction does not match germline at one end; this may be a read error. PBMCs were sourced from roughly 9.7 ml fresh peripheral blood. There are 9 residues in the CDR3. Germline CDR1 reads LNHDA; CDR2 reads SQIVND (reference sequence). The data belong to a study of T cells in Graves' hyperthyroidism and ophthalmopathy. Study findings and constraints: By a 13 V-J model, ophthalmopathy was set apart from stable hyperthyroidism.

There were TCR beta CDR3 regions amplified from RNA transcripts. The HTBI primer set was used in a first-round RT-PCR of the TCR CDR3. A single record per CDR3 protein comes from TCRdb applying MiXCR to the multiplex PCR reads. The sample has under 400,000 distinct CDR3 sequences; around 20% are singletons. What was sequenced was blood. This TCR came from a woman in her 50s with Graves' hyperthyroidism. V gene TRBV19 combines with J gene TRBJ1-5; D remains ambiguous. The CDR3 protein is CASRVAHHF. The CDR3 DNA reads as TGTGCCAGTAGAGTAGCCCACCATTTT.